The 20 T cell receptor beta chains presented below share a single source sample, sequenced in a study of vaccination effects on CD4 cells after COVID-19. Having been cultured for around ten days, the cells underwent CD4+ T cell isolation. A PCR test confirmed that the person had SARS-CoV-2 infection between March and December 2020. Participants were given two doses of BNT162b2 or mRNA-1273 vaccine. These receptors' targets are unknown. Some clones are missing from TCRdb's copy, which holds only in-frame ones; the method was immunoSEQ multiplex PCR. This table holds tens of thousands of clones, 76% found once. Here the sequenced sample was CD4+ T cells from PBMCs cultured without peptide, taken after COVID-19 vaccination. These receptors came from a human donor who had a prior SARS-CoV-2 infection.

The chain carries TRBV10-3 and TRBJ2-3; 12 nucleotides match TRBD2. This CDR3 has 19 amino acids. J was trimmed by 5 bases and V by 7 bases; bases with no gene match: 19. CDR1 is ENHRY and CDR2 is SYGVKD in the germline V gene. In nucleotides, the CDR3 is TGTGCCATCACCGGTGGTTCTCTAGCGGGAGGGACTCCAAGAGATACGCAGTATTTT. Protein: CAITGGSLAGGTPRDTQYF.

CDR3 loop: CASSAATTTGTGELFF. DNA of the CDR3: TGTGCCAGCAGCGCCGCCACGACAACAGGGACCGGGGAGCTGTTTTTT. The chain joins TRBV5-4 to TRBJ2-2; D is possibly TRBD1 (6 bases). Germline CDR1 SGHNT, CDR2 YYREEE (reference sequence). V was shortened by 4 bases and J by 5 bases, with 18 bases between the two germline ends. CDR3 length equals 16 residues.

This chain joins TRBV6-1 and TRBJ2-3; 7 positions agree with TRBD2. The CDR3 is 16 amino acids. In germline, CDR1 is MNHNS, CDR2 SASEGT. After removal of 0 bases from V and 5 bases from J, the junction contained 8 bases not matched to a gene. The CDR3 sequence is CASSEAPAGAQDTQYF. The CDR3 DNA reads TGTGCCAGCAGTGAAGCGCCCGCGGGAGCGCAAGATACGCAGTATTTT.

The V and J genes are TRBV21-1 and TRBJ1-1. TRBV21-1 is reported as a pseudogene. This CDR3 is 13 amino acids long. CDR3 nucleotides: TGTGCCAGCAGCAAAGATGGGACCATCGGGGCTTTCTTT. It is translated as CASSKDGTIGAFF.

V usage is TRBV12-3 or TRBV12-4 and J usage is TRBJ2-3; D is undetermined. The CDR3 sequence is 11 residues long. Trimming removed 3 bases from V and 8 bases from J, with 6 bases in between. DNA for the CDR3: TGTGCCAGCAGTTTTTTTCGTACGCAGTATTTT. Translated, it gives CASSFFRTQYF.

V usage is TRBV11-2 and J usage is TRBJ2-1, with 13 bases lining up with TRBD2. The V gene's germline CDR1 is SGHAT and CDR2 FQNNGV. The CDR3 consists of 18 residues. The trim removed 3 bases at V and 0 bases at J, leaving 5 bases unmatched. CDR3 loop: CASSFWGLAGTSYNEQFF. The CDR3 DNA sequence: TGTGCCAGCAGCTTTTGGGGACTAGCGGGAACCTCCTACAATGAGCAGTTCTTC.

This rearrangement joins TRBV5-6 to TRBJ1-4; D is ambiguous. This CDR3 region has 16 residues. Looked up from germline, CDR1 is SGHDT and CDR2 is YYEEEE. V gave up 0 bases and J gave up 5 bases, with 14 bases separating them. The CDR3 loop is CASSLAGQVLNEKLFF. The CDR3 nucleotides are TGTGCCAGCAGCTTGGCCGGTCAGGTGCTGAATGAAAAACTGTTTTTT.

V gene TRBV10-3 combines with J gene TRBJ2-1; perhaps TRBD2 as D (6 bases). The CDR3 sequence is 15 residues long. Germline assignment: CDR1 ENHRY and CDR2 SYGVKD. The V gene lost 2 bases and the J gene lost 2 bases, with 10 bases spanning the gap. The CDR3 is CAISELTRTYNEQFF. DNA of the CDR3: TGTGCCATCAGTGAGCTGACTAGAACCTACAATGAGCAGTTCTTC.

The genes are TRBV2 and TRBJ2-3; D might be TRBD1 (6 bases). CDR1 and CDR2 (germline): SNHLY, FYNNEI. The CDR3 has 15 amino acids. The V end lost 8 bases, the J end lost 6 bases, and 21 bases lay between the germline ends. The CDR3 nucleotides read TGTGCCAGCCTTGAGTGGACAGAAAGAACTGATACGCAGTATTTT. It is translated as CASLEWTERTDTQYF.

This chain connects TRBV2 to TRBJ2-7; tentatively, D is TRBD1 (5 bases). The CDR3 loop spans 13 amino acids. Germline lookup yields CDR1 SNHLY and CDR2 FYNNEI. V dropped 4 bases and J dropped 2 bases, with 9 bases sitting between them. The CDR3 coding sequence is TGTGCCAGCAGTGCTGACAGTACCTACGAGCAGTACTTC. This codes for CASSADSTYEQYF.

This clone was seen a single time. This chain uses TRBV6-4 with TRBJ1-6; 9 bases are shared with TRBD1. V dropped 6 bases and J dropped 10; count of bases not matched to a gene: 4. The CDR3 has 13 residues. Germline loops: CDR1 MRHNA, CDR2 SNTAGT. CDR3 in amino acids: CASSRQGDSPLHF. The CDR3 bases are TGTGCCAGCAGCCGACAGGGGGACTCACCCCTCCACTTT.

The sample holds a few counts of this clone. The chain employs TRBV5-4 and TRBJ2-1; TRBD2 might be the D (6 bases). With 4 bases removed from V and 6 bases from J, the gap between germline ends came to 17 bases. Germline V gene lookup returns CDR1 SGHNT and CDR2 YYREEE (reference sequence). CDR3 size: 15 residues. The CDR3 sequence: CASSTTTLASNEQFF. The CDR3 nucleotides read TGTGCCAGCAGCACCACGACCCTAGCGAGCAATGAGCAGTTCTTC.

In DNA, the CDR3 is TGTGCCATCAGTGATCAGACCAACCAAGAGACCCAGTACTTC. Translated, it gives CAISDQTNQETQYF. V gene TRBV10-3 combines with J gene TRBJ2-5; D gene uncertain. The CDR3 is 14 amino acids. Trimming took off 3 bases at V and 0 bases at J, with 8 bases between the two ends. From germline, CDR1 is ENHRY and CDR2 SYGVKD.

The chain recombines TRBV7-3 with TRBJ2-1, with D unresolved. The CDR3 spans 16 residues. Per germline, CDR1 SGHTA and CDR2 FQGTGA. Between the trimmed V and J ends, which lost 5 bases and 0 bases, there was a span of 14 bases. Written as DNA, the CDR3 is TGTGCCAGCAGCGTCCATGGGATCAGCTCCTACAATGAGCAGTTCTTC. Translated, it gives CASSVHGISSYNEQFF.

This chain connects TRBV4-3 to TRBJ2-2, with 10 bases fitting TRBD2. V lost 4 bases to trimming and J lost 9 bases; unmatched junction nucleotides: 11. The CDR3 sequence is 16 residues long. Germline loops: CDR1 LGHNA, CDR2 YSLEER. The CDR3 protein is CASSLRTSGRHRELFF. The CDR3 DNA reads TGCGCCAGCAGCCTTCGGACTAGCGGACGCCACCGGGAGCTGTTTTTT.

The chain uses TRBV18 and TRBJ1-1; D not certain. The V end lost 3 bases, the J end lost 1 base, and 9 bases lay between the germline ends. Germline assignment: CDR1 KGHSH and CDR2 LQKENI. There are 14 residues in the CDR3. The CDR3 DNA reads TGTGCCAGCTCACCTCTAGTGGGGAACACTGAAGCTTTCTTT. The encoded protein is CASSPLVGNTEAFF.

This clone has only one observation. V and J are TRBV10-1 and TRBJ1-5; D is undetermined. The CDR3 runs 14 residues. V lost 10 bases and J lost 2, with 15 bases in between. The germline gives CDR1 WNHNN, CDR2 SYGVQD (reference sequence). The chain's CDR3 is CATAREQGNQPQHF. The CDR3 DNA reads TGCGCCACAGCACGAGAGCAGGGCAATCAGCCCCAGCATTTT.

The rearrangement joins TRBV6-5 to TRBJ1-4, with 9 positions matching TRBD1. There are 15 residues in the CDR3. V dropped 6 bases and J dropped 7; count of bases not matched to a gene: 9. Germline CDR1 MNHEY, CDR2 SVGAGI. The CDR3 DNA follows: TGTGCCAGCAGCCTCAGGGGACAGGGAGGTGAAAAACTGTTTTTT. Translated, it gives CASSLRGQGGEKLFF.

This clone was picked up one time. The chain has TRBV5-6 and TRBJ1-1; D may be TRBD1 (5 bases). The CDR3 covers 13 residues. Trimming pared 4 bases from V and 11 bases from J, leaving 18 bases between. The germline CDR1 and CDR2 sequences are SGHDT and YYEEEE. The CDR3 spells CASSADSRGRAFF. The CDR3 nucleotides read TGTGCCAGCAGCGCTGATAGCCGGGGACGGGCTTTCTTT.

The gene calls are TRBV5-1 and TRBJ1-1; no clear D. CDR1 SGHRS and CDR2 YFSETQ come from the germline V gene. This CDR3 comprises 14 residues. The V end lost 0 bases, the J end lost 1 base, and 7 bases lay between the germline ends. Here the CDR3 reads CASSLGSENTEAFF. The CDR3 bases are TGCGCCAGCAGCTTGGGTTCAGAGAACACTGAAGCTTTCTTT.